These T cell receptor beta chains were read from a single sample in a study of blood T cell repertoires in COVID-19. Only in-frame clones appear in the TCRdb table, and some are missing; sequencing was by immunoSEQ multiplex PCR. Of more than 90,000 clones listed, roughly nine tenths are singletons. Sequencing was carried out using peripheral blood. These receptors were obtained from a man in his fifties or sixties with acute or convalescent COVID-19. Both conserved end residues are part of each CDR3. The order of the fields is clone size, D gene, J gene, V gene, CDR3 protein, CDR3 DNA. D genes are given only for firm matches. Size is omitted from some rows. Given values are once, few, many or a class for expanded clones.

abundance: -
d_gene: TRBD1
j_gene: TRBJ1-4
v_gene: TRBV6-5
CDR3aa: CASRDRGNEKLFF
CDR3nt: TGTGCCAGCAGGGACAGGGGCAATGAAAAACTGTTTTTT

abundance: -
d_gene: -
j_gene: TRBJ2-7
v_gene: TRBV6-5
CDR3aa: CASSYRQRGEQYF
CDR3nt: TGTGCCAGCAGTTACCGACAGCGTGGCGAGCAGTACTTC

abundance: -
d_gene: TRBD2
j_gene: TRBJ2-5
v_gene: TRBV30
CDR3aa: CAWSVLAGNQETQYF
CDR3nt: TGTGCCTGGAGTGTCCTAGCGGGAAACCAAGAGACCCAGTACTTC

abundance: -
d_gene: -
j_gene: TRBJ1-5
v_gene: TRBV4-3
CDR3aa: CASSQDPPRETFNQPQHF
CDR3nt: TGCGCCAGCAGCCAAGATCCCCCACGGGAGACTTTCAATCAGCCCCAGCATTTT

abundance: -
d_gene: -
j_gene: TRBJ1-3
v_gene: TRBV6-5
CDR3aa: CASVPGSGNTIYF
CDR3nt: TGTGCCTCCGTACCGGGATCGGGAAACACCATATATTTT

abundance: -
d_gene: TRBD2
j_gene: TRBJ2-1
v_gene: TRBV6-2/TRBV6-3
CDR3aa: CASSYGLRVAGMRHEQFF
CDR3nt: TGTGCCAGCAGTTACGGACTTCGGGTAGCGGGGATGAGACATGAGCAGTTCTTC

abundance: -
d_gene: -
j_gene: TRBJ1-6
v_gene: TRBV7-9
CDR3aa: CASSSLVGSALHF
CDR3nt: TGTGCCAGCAGCTCCCTAGTTGGCTCAGCCCTCCACTTT

abundance: -
d_gene: TRBD1
j_gene: TRBJ1-2
v_gene: TRBV2
CDR3aa: CASSEDRGDYGYTF
CDR3nt: TGTGCCAGCAGTGAAGACAGGGGCGACTATGGCTACACCTTC

abundance: -
d_gene: -
j_gene: TRBJ1-5
v_gene: TRBV9
CDR3aa: CASSVGTNSNQPQHF
CDR3nt: TGTGCCAGCAGCGTAGGGACAAATAGCAATCAGCCCCAGCATTTT

abundance: -
d_gene: -
j_gene: TRBJ2-5
v_gene: TRBV28
CDR3aa: CASSPYATYQETQYF
CDR3nt: TGTGCCAGCAGTCCCTACGCTACCTACCAAGAGACCCAGTACTTC

abundance: -
d_gene: -
j_gene: TRBJ2-3
v_gene: TRBV5-1
CDR3aa: CASSLEWGVRRDTQYF
CDR3nt: TGCGCCAGCAGCTTGGAATGGGGGGTAAGGCGGGATACGCAGTATTTT

abundance: -
d_gene: -
j_gene: TRBJ2-7
v_gene: TRBV10-3
CDR3aa: CAISESFSYEQYF
CDR3nt: TGTGCCATCAGTGAATCTTTCAGCTACGAGCAGTACTTC

abundance: -
d_gene: -
j_gene: TRBJ1-1
v_gene: TRBV5-1
CDR3aa: CASRAGVDTEAFF
CDR3nt: TGCGCCAGCAGGGCAGGGGTTGACACTGAAGCTTTCTTT

abundance: -
d_gene: -
j_gene: TRBJ2-2
v_gene: TRBV5-1
CDR3aa: CASSTNRVTGELFF
CDR3nt: TGCGCCAGCAGCACGAACAGGGTCACCGGGGAGCTGTTTTTT

abundance: -
d_gene: TRBD2
j_gene: TRBJ2-2
v_gene: TRBV6-5
CDR3aa: CASMMGLATTGELFF
CDR3nt: TGTGCCAGCATGATGGGACTAGCAACCACCGGGGAGCTGTTTTTT

abundance: -
d_gene: TRBD1
j_gene: TRBJ1-5
v_gene: TRBV2
CDR3aa: CASSGTGGSGQPQHF
CDR3nt: TGTGCCAGCAGTGGGACAGGGGGCAGTGGTCAGCCCCAGCATTTT

abundance: -
d_gene: -
j_gene: TRBJ1-5
v_gene: TRBV10-3
CDR3aa: CATSQTGTSDNQPQHF
CDR3nt: TGTGCCACCTCTCAGACCGGGACATCTGACAATCAGCCCCAGCATTTT

abundance: -
d_gene: -
j_gene: TRBJ1-5
v_gene: TRBV7-2
CDR3aa: CASSLEGQGNQPQHF
CDR3nt: TGTGCCAGCAGCTTAGAGGGGCAGGGAAATCAGCCCCAGCATTTT

abundance: few
d_gene: -
j_gene: TRBJ2-1
v_gene: TRBV3-1/TRBV3-2
CDR3aa: CASSQGPTSTHEQFF
CDR3nt: TGTGCCAGCAGCCAAGGCCCGACTAGTACCCATGAGCAGTTCTTC

abundance: once
d_gene: TRBD2
j_gene: TRBJ2-5
v_gene: TRBV5-1
CDR3aa: CASSLVGGARETQYF
CDR3nt: TGCGCCAGCAGCTTGGTCGGGGGGGCCCGAGAGACCCAGTACTTC

abundance: once
d_gene: TRBD1
j_gene: TRBJ2-2
v_gene: TRBV3-1/TRBV3-2
CDR3aa: CASSQERSGRQGVRNTGELFF
CDR3nt: TGTGCCAGCAGCCAAGAGCGGTCGGGACGACAGGGGGTGAGGAACACCGGGGAGCTGTTTTTT

abundance: -
d_gene: -
j_gene: TRBJ1-6
v_gene: TRBV9
CDR3aa: CASSVTGTSPLHF
CDR3nt: TGTGCCAGCAGCGTCACAGGGACTTCACCCCTCCACTTT

abundance: -
d_gene: -
j_gene: TRBJ1-6
v_gene: TRBV19
CDR3aa: CASSTTVYSYNSPLHF
CDR3nt: TGTGCCAGTAGTACAACAGTCTACTCCTATAATTCACCCCTCCACTTT

abundance: few
d_gene: -
j_gene: TRBJ2-4
v_gene: TRBV3-1/TRBV3-2
CDR3aa: CASSQDQTIYF
CDR3nt: TGTGCCAGCAGCCAAGATCAAACTATCTACTTC

abundance: -
d_gene: -
j_gene: TRBJ1-1
v_gene: TRBV29-1
CDR3aa: CSVDGVAEAFF
CDR3nt: TGCAGCGTTGACGGGGTAGCTGAAGCTTTCTTT

abundance: -
d_gene: TRBD1
j_gene: TRBJ2-1
v_gene: TRBV7-9
CDR3aa: CASSFPGGVNEQFF
CDR3nt: TGTGCCAGCAGCTTTCCAGGGGGAGTTAATGAGCAGTTCTTC

abundance: -
d_gene: -
j_gene: TRBJ1-2
v_gene: TRBV27
CDR3aa: CASSYRGGSYGYTF
CDR3nt: TGTGCCAGCAGTTATCGTGGAGGGAGCTATGGCTACACCTTC

abundance: -
d_gene: TRBD1
j_gene: TRBJ2-7
v_gene: TRBV6-6
CDR3aa: CASSLIPGQFPNLRVYEQYF
CDR3nt: TGTGCCAGCAGTCTGATTCCGGGACAGTTTCCCAACCTCAGAGTCTACGAGCAGTACTTC

abundance: -
d_gene: -
j_gene: TRBJ1-2
v_gene: TRBV4-1
CDR3aa: CASSQDPGLSGYTF
CDR3nt: TGCGCCAGCAGCCAAGATCCAGGCCTTAGTGGCTACACCTTC

abundance: -
d_gene: TRBD1
j_gene: TRBJ2-7
v_gene: TRBV9
CDR3aa: CASSADREDYEQYF
CDR3nt: TGTGCCAGCAGCGCGGACAGGGAGGACTACGAGCAGTACTTC

abundance: -
d_gene: -
j_gene: TRBJ1-2
v_gene: TRBV7-2
CDR3aa: CASSYRQFQYGYTF
CDR3nt: TGTGCCAGCAGCTACCGACAGTTTCAATATGGCTACACCTTC

abundance: -
d_gene: -
j_gene: TRBJ1-1
v_gene: TRBV18
CDR3aa: CASSPDRTNTEAFF
CDR3nt: TGTGCCAGCTCCCCAGACAGGACAAACACTGAAGCTTTCTTT

abundance: -
d_gene: TRBD1
j_gene: TRBJ1-5
v_gene: TRBV18
CDR3aa: CASSPRRDSGSGAQHF
CDR3nt: TGTGCCAGCTCACCACGCCGGGACAGCGGGTCAGGGGCCCAGCATTTT

abundance: once
d_gene: TRBD1
j_gene: TRBJ1-5
v_gene: TRBV7-9
CDR3aa: CASSSGQLRGPQHF
CDR3nt: TGTGCCAGCAGCTCGGGACAGCTCCGGGGGCCCCAGCATTTT

abundance: -
d_gene: -
j_gene: TRBJ2-3
v_gene: TRBV2
CDR3aa: CASSGARGSTDTQYF
CDR3nt: TGTGCCAGCAGTGGGGCACGGGGGAGCACAGATACGCAGTATTTT

abundance: once
d_gene: TRBD1
j_gene: TRBJ1-2
v_gene: TRBV7-2
CDR3aa: CASSSKASQGAGGYTF
CDR3nt: TGTGCCAGCAGCTCAAAGGCGTCCCAGGGGGCGGGTGGCTACACCTTC

abundance: -
d_gene: TRBD2
j_gene: TRBJ2-7
v_gene: TRBV5-1
CDR3aa: CASSTGLAGGQYEQYF
CDR3nt: TGCGCCAGCAGCACCGGACTAGCGGGGGGACAATACGAGCAGTACTTC

abundance: -
d_gene: -
j_gene: TRBJ1-1
v_gene: TRBV7-6
CDR3aa: CASSLGTGLRNTEAFF
CDR3nt: TGTGCCAGCAGCTTAGGGACGGGACTCCGGAACACTGAAGCTTTCTTT

abundance: -
d_gene: TRBD2
j_gene: TRBJ2-3
v_gene: TRBV27
CDR3aa: CASSLSLSTGLAGGLDTQYF
CDR3nt: TGTGCCAGCAGTTTATCCCTCTCCACGGGACTAGCGGGGGGGTTAGATACGCAGTATTTT

abundance: once
d_gene: TRBD1
j_gene: TRBJ1-2
v_gene: TRBV7-9
CDR3aa: CASSFQGGSNYGYTF
CDR3nt: TGTGCCAGCAGCTTCCAAGGGGGCTCAAACTATGGCTACACCTTC

abundance: -
d_gene: TRBD1
j_gene: TRBJ1-2
v_gene: TRBV28
CDR3aa: CASSWTGNYGYTF
CDR3nt: TGTGCCAGCAGCTGGACAGGGAACTATGGCTACACCTTC

abundance: -
d_gene: -
j_gene: TRBJ2-7
v_gene: TRBV9
CDR3aa: CASSVVEGAEQYF
CDR3nt: TGTGCCAGCAGCGTAGTTGAGGGCGCGGAGCAGTACTTC

abundance: -
d_gene: -
j_gene: TRBJ2-5
v_gene: TRBV7-9
CDR3aa: CASSLAGGEIQYF
CDR3nt: TGTGCCAGCAGCTTAGCCGGAGGGGAGATCCAGTACTTC

abundance: -
d_gene: -
j_gene: TRBJ1-1
v_gene: TRBV5-1
CDR3aa: CASRKQGSTEAFF
CDR3nt: TGCGCCAGCAGGAAACAGGGATCTACTGAAGCTTTCTTT